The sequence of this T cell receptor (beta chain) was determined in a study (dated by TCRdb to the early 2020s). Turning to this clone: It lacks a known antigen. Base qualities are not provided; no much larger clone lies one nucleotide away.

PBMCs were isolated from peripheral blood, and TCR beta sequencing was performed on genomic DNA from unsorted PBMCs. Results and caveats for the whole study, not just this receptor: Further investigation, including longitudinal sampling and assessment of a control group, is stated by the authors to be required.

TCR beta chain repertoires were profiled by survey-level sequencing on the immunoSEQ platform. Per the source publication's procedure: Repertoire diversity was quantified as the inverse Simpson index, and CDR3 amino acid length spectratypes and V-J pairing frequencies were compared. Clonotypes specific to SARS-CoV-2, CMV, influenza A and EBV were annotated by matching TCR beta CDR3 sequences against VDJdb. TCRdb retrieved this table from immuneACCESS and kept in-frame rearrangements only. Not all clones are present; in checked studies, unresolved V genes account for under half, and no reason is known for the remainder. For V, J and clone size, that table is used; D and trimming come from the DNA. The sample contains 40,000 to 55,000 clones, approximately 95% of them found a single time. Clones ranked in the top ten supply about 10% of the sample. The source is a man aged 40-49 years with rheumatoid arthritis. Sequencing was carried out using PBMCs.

The CDR3 has the sequence CASSLPKGAGANYGYTF. The DNA sequence is as follows: TGTGCCAGCAGCTTGCCCAAGGGTGCAGGGGCTAACTATGGCTACACCTTC. The V and J genes are TRBV5-5 and TRBJ1-2; possibly the D gene is TRBD1, per 6 matching bases. V loses 1 base of germline sequence and J loses 0 bases, and the interval between the two ends is 16 bases. CDR1 and CDR2 are read off the germline V gene (reference sequence) as SGHKS and YYEKEE. The CDR3 goes from the cysteine to the phenylalanine over 17 residues. Kept here is only the CDR3 DNA, which spans 51 bases and is read in frame from base 1.